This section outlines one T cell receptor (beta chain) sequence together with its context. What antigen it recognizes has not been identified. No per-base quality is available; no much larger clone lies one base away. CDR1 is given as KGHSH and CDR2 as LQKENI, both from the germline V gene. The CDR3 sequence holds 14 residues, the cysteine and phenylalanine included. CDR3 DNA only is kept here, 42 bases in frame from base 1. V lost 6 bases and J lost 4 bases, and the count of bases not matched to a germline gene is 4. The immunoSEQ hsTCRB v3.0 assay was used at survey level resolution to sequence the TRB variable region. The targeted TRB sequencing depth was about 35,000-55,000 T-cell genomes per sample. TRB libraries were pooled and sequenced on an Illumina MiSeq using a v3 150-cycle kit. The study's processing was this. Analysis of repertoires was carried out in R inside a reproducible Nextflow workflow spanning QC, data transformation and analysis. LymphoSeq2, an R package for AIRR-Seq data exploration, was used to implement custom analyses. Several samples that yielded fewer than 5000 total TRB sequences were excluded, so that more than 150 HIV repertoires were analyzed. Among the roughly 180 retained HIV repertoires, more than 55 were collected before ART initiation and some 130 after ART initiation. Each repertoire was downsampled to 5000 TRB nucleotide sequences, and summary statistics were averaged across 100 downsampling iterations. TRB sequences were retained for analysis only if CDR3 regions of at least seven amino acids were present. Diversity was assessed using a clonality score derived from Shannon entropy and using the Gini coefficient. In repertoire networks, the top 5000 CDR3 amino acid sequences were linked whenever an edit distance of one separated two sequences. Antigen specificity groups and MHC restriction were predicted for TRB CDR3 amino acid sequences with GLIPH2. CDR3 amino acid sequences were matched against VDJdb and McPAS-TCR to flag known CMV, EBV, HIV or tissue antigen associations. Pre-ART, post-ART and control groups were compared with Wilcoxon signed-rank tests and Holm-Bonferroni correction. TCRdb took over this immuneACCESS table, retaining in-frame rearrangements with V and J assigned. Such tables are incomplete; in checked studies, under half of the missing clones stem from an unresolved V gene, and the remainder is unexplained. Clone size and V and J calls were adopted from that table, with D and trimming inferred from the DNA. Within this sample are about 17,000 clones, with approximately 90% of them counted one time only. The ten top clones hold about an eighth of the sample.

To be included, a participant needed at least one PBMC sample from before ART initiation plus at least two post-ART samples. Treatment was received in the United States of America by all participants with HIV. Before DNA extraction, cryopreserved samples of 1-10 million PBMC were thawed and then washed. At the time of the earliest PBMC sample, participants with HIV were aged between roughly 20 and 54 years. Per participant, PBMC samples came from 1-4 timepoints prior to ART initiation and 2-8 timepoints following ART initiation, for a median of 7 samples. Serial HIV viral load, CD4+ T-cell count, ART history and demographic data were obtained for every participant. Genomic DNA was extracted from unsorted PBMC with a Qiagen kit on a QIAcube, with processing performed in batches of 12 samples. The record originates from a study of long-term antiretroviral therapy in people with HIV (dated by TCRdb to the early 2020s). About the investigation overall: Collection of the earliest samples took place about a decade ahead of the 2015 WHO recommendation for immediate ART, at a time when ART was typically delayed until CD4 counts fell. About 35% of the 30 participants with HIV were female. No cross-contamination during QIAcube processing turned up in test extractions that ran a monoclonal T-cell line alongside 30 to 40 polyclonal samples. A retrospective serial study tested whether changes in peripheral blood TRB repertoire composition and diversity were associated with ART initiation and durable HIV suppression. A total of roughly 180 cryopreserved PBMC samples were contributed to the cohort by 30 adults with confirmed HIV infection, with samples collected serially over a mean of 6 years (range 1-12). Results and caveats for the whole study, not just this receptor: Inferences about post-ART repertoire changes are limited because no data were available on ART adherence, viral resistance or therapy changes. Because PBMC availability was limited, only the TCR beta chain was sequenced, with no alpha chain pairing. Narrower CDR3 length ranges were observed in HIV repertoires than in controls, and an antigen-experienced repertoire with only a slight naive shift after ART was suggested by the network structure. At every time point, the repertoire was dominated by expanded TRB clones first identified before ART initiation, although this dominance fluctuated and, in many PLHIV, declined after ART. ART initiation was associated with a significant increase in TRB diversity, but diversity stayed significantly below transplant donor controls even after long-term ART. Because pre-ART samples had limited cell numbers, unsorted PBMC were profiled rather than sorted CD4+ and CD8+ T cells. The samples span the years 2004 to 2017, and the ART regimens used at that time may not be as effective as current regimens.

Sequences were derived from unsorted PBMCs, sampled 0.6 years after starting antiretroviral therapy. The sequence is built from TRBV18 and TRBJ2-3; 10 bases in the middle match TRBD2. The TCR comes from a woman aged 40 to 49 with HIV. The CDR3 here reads CASSSLAGADTQYF. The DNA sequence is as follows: TGTGCCAGCTCTTCCCTAGCGGGGGCAGATACGCAGTATTTT.